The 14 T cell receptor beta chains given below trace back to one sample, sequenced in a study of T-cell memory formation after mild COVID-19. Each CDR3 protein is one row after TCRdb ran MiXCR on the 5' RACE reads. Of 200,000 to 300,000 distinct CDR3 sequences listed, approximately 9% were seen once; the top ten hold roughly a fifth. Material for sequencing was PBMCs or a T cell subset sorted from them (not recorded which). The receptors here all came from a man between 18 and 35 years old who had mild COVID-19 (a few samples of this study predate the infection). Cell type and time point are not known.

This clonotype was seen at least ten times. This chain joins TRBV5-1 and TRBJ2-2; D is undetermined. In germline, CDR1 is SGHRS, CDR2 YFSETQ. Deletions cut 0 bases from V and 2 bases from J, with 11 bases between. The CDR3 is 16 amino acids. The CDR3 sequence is CASSLGTLLNTGELFF. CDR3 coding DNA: TGCGCCAGCAGCTTGGGAACTCTGTTAAACACCGGGGAGCTGTTTTTT.

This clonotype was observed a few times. CDR3 coding DNA: TGTGCCAGCAGCCCAGAGCGGGGGAACACTGAAGCTTTCTTT. Residues: CASSPERGNTEAFF. The rearrangement links TRBV7-8 to TRBJ1-1; no clear D gene. V lost 5 bases, J lost 1 base, and 11 bases lay in between. There are 14 residues in the CDR3. CDR1 is SGHVS, CDR2 FQNEAQ, per germline.

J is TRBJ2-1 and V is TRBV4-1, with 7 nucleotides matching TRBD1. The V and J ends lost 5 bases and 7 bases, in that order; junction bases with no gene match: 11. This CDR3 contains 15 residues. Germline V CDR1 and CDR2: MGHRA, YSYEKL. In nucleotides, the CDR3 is TGCGCCAGCAGCTTCGACAGGGCCCAGTCAAATGAGCAGTTCTTC. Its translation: CASSFDRAQSNEQFF.

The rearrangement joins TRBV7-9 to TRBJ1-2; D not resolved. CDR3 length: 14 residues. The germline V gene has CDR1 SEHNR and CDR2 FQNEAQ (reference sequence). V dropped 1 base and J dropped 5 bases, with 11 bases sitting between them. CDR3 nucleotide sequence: TGTGCCAGCAGCTTAGTATTCGGGGATTATGGCTACACCTTC. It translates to CASSLVFGDYGYTF.

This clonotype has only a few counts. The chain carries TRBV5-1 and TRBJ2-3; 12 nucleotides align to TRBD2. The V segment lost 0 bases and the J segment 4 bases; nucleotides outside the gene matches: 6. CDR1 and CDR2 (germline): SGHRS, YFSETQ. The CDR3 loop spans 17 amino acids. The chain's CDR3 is CASSLAYTSGGSDTQYF. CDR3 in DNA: TGCGCCAGCAGCTTGGCCTATACTAGCGGGGGGTCAGATACGCAGTATTTT.

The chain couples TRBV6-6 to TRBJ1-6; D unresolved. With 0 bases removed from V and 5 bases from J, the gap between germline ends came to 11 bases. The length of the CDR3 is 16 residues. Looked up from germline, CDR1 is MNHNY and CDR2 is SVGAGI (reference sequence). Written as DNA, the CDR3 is TGTGCCAGCAGTTACTCGCGGGCAGATCATAATTCACCCCTCCACTTT. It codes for CASSYSRADHNSPLHF.

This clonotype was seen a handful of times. The CDR3 nucleotides read TGTGCCAGCAGTTACACAGGGGGCTACAATCAGCCCCAGCATTTT. It specifies CASSYTGGYNQPQHF. V gene TRBV6-2 or TRBV6-3 combines with J gene TRBJ1-5, with 9 bases fitting TRBD1. Per the germline V gene, CDR1 is MNHEY and CDR2 is SVGEGT. V gave up 2 bases and J gave up 3 bases; unmatched junction bases: 2. CDR3 length equals 15 residues.

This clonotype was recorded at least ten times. The CDR3 is CASSQQGLSTEAFF. The CDR3, as DNA: TGTGCCAGCAGTCAACAGGGGCTGAGCACTGAAGCTTTCTTT. V is TRBV12-3 or TRBV12-4 and J is TRBJ1-1, with 7 bases aligning to TRBD1. Germline trimming cut 5 bases from V and 4 bases from J; bases unmatched to any gene: 7. This CDR3 spans 14 amino acids.

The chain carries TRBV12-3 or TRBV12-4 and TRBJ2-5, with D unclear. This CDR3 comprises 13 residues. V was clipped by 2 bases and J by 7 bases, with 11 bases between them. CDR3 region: CASSLPPGVTQYF. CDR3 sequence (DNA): TGTGCCAGCAGTTTACCCCCAGGCGTGACCCAGTACTTC.

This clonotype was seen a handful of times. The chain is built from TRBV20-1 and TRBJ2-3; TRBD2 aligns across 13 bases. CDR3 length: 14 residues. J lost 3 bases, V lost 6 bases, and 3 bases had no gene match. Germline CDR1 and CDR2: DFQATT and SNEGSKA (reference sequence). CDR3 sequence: CSAGLAGMTDTQYF. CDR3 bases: TGCAGTGCGGGACTAGCGGGGATGACAGATACGCAGTATTTT.

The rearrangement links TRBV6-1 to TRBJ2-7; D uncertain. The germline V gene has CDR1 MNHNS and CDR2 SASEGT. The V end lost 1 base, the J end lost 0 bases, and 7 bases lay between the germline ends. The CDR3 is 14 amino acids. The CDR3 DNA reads TGTGCCAGCAGTGAAGTCCCGGGCTCCTACGAGCAGTACGTC. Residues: CASSEVPGSYEQYV.

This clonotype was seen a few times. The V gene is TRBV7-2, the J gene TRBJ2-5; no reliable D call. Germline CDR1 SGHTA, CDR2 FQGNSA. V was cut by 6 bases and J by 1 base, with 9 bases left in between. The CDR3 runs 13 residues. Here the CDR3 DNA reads TGTGCCAGCAGGACCCAGACCCAAGAGACCCAGTACTTC. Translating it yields CASRTQTQETQYF.

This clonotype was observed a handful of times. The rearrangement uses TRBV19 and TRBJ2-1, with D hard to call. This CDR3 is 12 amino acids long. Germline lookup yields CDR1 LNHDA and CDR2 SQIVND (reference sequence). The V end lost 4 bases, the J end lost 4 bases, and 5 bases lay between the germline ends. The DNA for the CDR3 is TGTGCCAGTAGTACTCGGTACAATGAGCAGTTCTTC. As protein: CASSTRYNEQFF.

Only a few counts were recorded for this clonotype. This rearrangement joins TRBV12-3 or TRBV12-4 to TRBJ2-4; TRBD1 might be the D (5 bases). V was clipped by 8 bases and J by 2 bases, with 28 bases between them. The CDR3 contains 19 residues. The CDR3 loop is CASRKGALWVMGSKNIQYF. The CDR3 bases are TGTGCCAGCCGCAAAGGGGCCCTGTGGGTGATGGGGTCCAAAAACATTCAGTACTTC.